This T cell receptor beta chain was obtained from a study of T cell responses to AZD1222 COVID-19 vaccine (dated by TCRdb to the early 2020s). The study in broad terms: AZD1222 recipients given second doses at about 4 weeks or at about 12 weeks were pooled, since spike-specific TCR depth and breadth were not found to differ between the two schedules. TCR sequencing covered some 240 trial participants: some 210 given two doses of AZD1222 and 26 given two doses of MenACWY control vaccine. Trial participants were enrolled by age into subgroups of 18-55, 56-69 and 70-plus years, and about 150, 27 and 61 TCR-sequenced participants, respectively, were included in these subgroups. Paper-wide results and their limitations: Spike-specific TCR breadth and depth rose significantly after two AZD1222 doses compared with day 0 and with MenACWY recipients. The 56-69-year group was small, and its depth increase did not reach significance, likely because of low power. Conclusions about previously exposed vaccinees are limited, since just six AZD1222 recipients were seropositive for SARS-CoV-2 at baseline. CD4 TCRs associated with the vaccine covered the entire spike protein, and the dominant responses were in regions 160-218 and 743-854. Because no day 14 peak-response samples were available, the repertoires could be characterized only after the peak T cell response. Most participants were white British and females outnumbered males, and the authors suggested that clonal diversity may have been underestimated. Epitopes outside the regions mutated in the B.1.351 and B.1.1.7 variants were reportedly recognized by nearly half of the unique spike-specific TCRs.

In regard to this clone: Its binding antigen is unknown. The input lacks base qualities; no much larger clone sits a single base away.

The CDR3 regions of human TCRbeta chains were analyzed by immunosequencing. As for how the authors treated the data: Repertoire TCRs were matched against a reference library of SARS-CoV-2-specific TCRs generated with the MIRA antigen-specificity platform. Breadth meant the fraction of unique TCRs that were SARS-CoV-2-associated, whereas depth meant the fraction of total T cells that were SARS-CoV-2-associated. Using the MIRA data, every spike-specific TCR was mapped to the spike region that the TCR reacted to and assigned to either a CD4 or a CD8 class. Log10-transformed breadth and depth values were compared by one-way ANOVA with Sidak's multiple comparisons tests. TCRdb holds this immuneACCESS table with in-frame rearrangements only. Some clones are missing; in checked studies, unresolved V genes explain under half, and the rest has no known cause. That table supplies the V and J calls and clone size; D and trimming were determined from the DNA. A total of around 130,000 clones appear in this sample, 80% to 95% of them only once. Under 4% of the sample is held by the ten biggest clonotypes.

The CDR3 covers 16 residues, taking in both the cysteine and the phenylalanine. Only the CDR3 DNA is retained, 48 bases long and in frame from the first base. For CDR1 and CDR2, the germline V gene lists SGHTA and FQGNSA. The germline V end is reduced by 4 bases and the J end by 6 bases; junction bases left unmatched: 9. The time point label for this specimen denotes: baseline before first vaccination. Vaccinee samples were obtained from the UK trials COV001 and COV002, which included a single-blind randomized controlled phase 2/3 trial of AZD1222 (ChAdOx1 nCoV-19) in healthy adults. Trial participant PBMC samples were collected at day 0 and day 28 after the second dose for TCRbeta chain sequencing.

In this chain, TRBV7-2 is recombined with TRBJ1-6; 7 nucleotides in the junction match TRBD1. This receptor was taken from an adult in good health. The material sequenced was peripheral blood, taken on day 0 of AZD1222 vaccination. CDR3 protein: CASSSAMTGINSPLHF. The nucleotides are TGTGCCAGCAGCTCAGCCATGACAGGGATTAATTCACCCCTCCACTTT.